The source of this T cell receptor (beta chain) is a study of blood T cells in healthy people across ages. Broader study findings: The study found more naive CD4+ cells and higher diversity in long-lived than aged donors.

It was with a sample-barcoded 5' primer and a J-beta primer mix that a second PCR of about 6 to 12 cycles was run. TCRdb ran MiXCR on the 5' RACE reads and lists one entry per CDR3 protein. This sample has roughly 800,000 distinct CDR3 sequences, with about 25% found just once. About this clonotype itself: Its antigen is not known.

The CDR3 spans 18 residues. Trimming took 3 bases from V and 5 from J, leaving 27 bases between them. The germline V gene has CDR1 SGDLS and CDR2 YYNGEE. The same sample was also used in a study of T cells of mothers and their children.

The receptor was isolated from a boy between 5 and 17 years old in good health. The sample taken for sequencing was blood. This rearrangement joins TRBV9 to TRBJ2-7, with D possibly being TRBD1 or TRBD2 (5 bases each). The CDR3 protein is CASSGERASGPTPHEQYF. In DNA, the CDR3 is TGTGCCAGCAGCGGAGAGAGGGCCTCGGGACCCACTCCCCACGAGCAGTACTTC.